This TCR beta chain was observed in a study of cytomegalovirus exposure and HLA in healthy donors. The length of the CDR3 is 13 residues. Germline V CDR1 and CDR2: GTSNPN, SVGIG (reference sequence). With 1 base removed from V and 5 bases from J, the gap between germline ends came to 12 bases. 60 Vbeta and 13 Jbeta primers were used in PCR. Assay used: immunoSEQ multiplex PCR; TCRdb lists only in-frame clones, some missing. This table holds about 65,000 clones, around 77% found once. Sequencing was performed on PBMCs. This TCR came from a woman aged 25 to 39 in good health and CMV-seronegative. V is TRBV30 and J is TRBJ2-7, with a tentative D call TRBD2 (5 bases). This CDR3 is CAWSDGNHDEQYF. CDR3 in DNA: TGTGCCTGGAGTGACGGGAACCACGACGAGCAGTACTTC.